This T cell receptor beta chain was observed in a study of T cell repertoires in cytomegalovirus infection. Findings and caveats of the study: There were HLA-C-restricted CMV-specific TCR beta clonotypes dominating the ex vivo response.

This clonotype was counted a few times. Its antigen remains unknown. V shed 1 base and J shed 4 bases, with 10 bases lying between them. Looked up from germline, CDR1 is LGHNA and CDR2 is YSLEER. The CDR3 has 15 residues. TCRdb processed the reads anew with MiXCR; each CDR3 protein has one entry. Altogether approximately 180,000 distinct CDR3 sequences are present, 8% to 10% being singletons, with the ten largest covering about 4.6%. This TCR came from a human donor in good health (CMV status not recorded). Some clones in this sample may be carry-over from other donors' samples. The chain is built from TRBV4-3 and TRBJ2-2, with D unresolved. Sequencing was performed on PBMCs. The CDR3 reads CASSQAVVGTGELFF. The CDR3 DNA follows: TGCGCCAGCAGCCAAGCGGTGGTTGGCACCGGGGAGCTGTTTTTT.